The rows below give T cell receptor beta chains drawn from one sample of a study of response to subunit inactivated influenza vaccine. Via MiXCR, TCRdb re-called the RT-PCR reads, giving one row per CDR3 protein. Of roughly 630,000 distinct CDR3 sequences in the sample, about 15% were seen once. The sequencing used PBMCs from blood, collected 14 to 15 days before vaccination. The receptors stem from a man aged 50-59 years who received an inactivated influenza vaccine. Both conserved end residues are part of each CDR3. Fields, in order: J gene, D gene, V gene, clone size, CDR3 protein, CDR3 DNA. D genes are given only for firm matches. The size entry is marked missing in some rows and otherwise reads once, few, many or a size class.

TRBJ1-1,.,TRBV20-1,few,CSARVPRGNTEAFF,TGCAGTGCTAGAGTTCCGCGGGGAAACACTGAAGCTTTCTTT
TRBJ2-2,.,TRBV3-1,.,CASSQDTLTAWNTGELFF,TGTGCCAGCAGCCAAGATACCCTGACAGCCTGGAACACCGGGGAGCTGTTTTTT
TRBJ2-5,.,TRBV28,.,CASSLLREVETQYF,TGTGCCAGCAGTTTACTCAGGGAGGTGGAGACCCAGTACTTC
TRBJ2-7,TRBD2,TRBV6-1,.,CASRGLAGAHEQYF,TGTGCCAGCAGGGGGCTAGCGGGAGCCCACGAGCAGTACTTC
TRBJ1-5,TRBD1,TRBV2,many,CASSADREGQPQHF,TGTGCCAGCAGCGCAGACAGGGAAGGACAGCCCCAGCATTTT
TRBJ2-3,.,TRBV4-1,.,CASSPRRDHARDTQYF,TGCGCCAGCAGCCCAAGACGGGACCATGCAAGGGATACGCAGTATTTT
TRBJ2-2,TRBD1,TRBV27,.,CASSYLTDRVWGTGELFF,TGTGCCAGCAGTTACTTAACGGACAGGGTATGGGGCACCGGGGAGCTGTTTTTT
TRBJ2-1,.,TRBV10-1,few,CASSESGTAREQFF,TGCGCCAGCAGTGAGTCGGGGACTGCAAGAGAGCAGTTCTTC
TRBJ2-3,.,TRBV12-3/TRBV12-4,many,CASSFMGARADTQYF,TGTGCCAGCAGTTTTATGGGGGCGAGGGCAGATACGCAGTATTTT
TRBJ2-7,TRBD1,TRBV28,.,CASSVPGQNYEQYF,TGTGCCAGCAGTGTACCGGGACAGAACTACGAGCAGTACTTC
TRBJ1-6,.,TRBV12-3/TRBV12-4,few,CASSDQVYSPLHF,TGTGCCAGCAGTGATCAGGTTTATTCACCCCTCCACTTT
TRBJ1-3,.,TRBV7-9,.,CASSSFYSGYSGNTIYF,TGTGCCAGCAGCTCATTCTATAGTGGGTACTCTGGAAACACCATATATTTT
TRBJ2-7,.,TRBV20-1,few,CSAPRLRTEVGEQYF,TGCAGTGCTCCCAGACTGAGGACGGAAGTTGGCGAGCAGTACTTC
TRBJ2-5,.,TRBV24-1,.,CATSDSGMGETQYF,TGTGCCACCAGTGATTCGGGAATGGGAGAGACCCAGTACTTC
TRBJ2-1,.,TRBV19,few,CASSAGSLRSSYNEQFF,TGTGCCAGTAGTGCCGGGTCACTAAGAAGCTCCTACAATGAGCAGTTCTTC
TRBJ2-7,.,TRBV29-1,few,CSVVQGYEQYF,TGCAGCGTCGTACAGGGCTACGAGCAGTACTTC
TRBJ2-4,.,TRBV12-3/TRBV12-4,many,CASSPKLQNIQYF,TGTGCCAGCAGTCCCAAGCTACAGAACATTCAGTACTTC
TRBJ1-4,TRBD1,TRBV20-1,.,CSARELGDRGEKLFF,TGCAGTGCTAGAGAATTAGGGGACAGGGGTGAAAAACTGTTTTTT
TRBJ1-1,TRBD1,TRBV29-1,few,CSVPSQGLNTEAFF,TGCAGCGTCCCCTCACAGGGGTTGAACACTGAAGCTTTCTTT
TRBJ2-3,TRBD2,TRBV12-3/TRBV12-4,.,CASSLKSSGGATDTQYF,TGTGCCAGCAGTTTAAAAAGTAGCGGGGGGGCCACAGATACGCAGTATTTT
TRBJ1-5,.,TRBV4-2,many,CASSQDRELDRTIRTQHF,TGTGCCAGCAGCCAAGATCGCGAGCTGGACAGAACAATCAGGACCCAGCATTTT
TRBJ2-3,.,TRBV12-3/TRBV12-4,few,CASSFGLRGADTQYF,TGTGCCAGCAGTTTCGGGCTGAGGGGTGCAGATACGCAGTATTTT
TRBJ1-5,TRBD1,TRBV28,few,CASSLSGTGLQPQHF,TGTGCCAGCAGTTTATCTGGGACAGGGCTTCAGCCCCAGCATTTT
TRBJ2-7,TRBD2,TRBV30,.,CAWSPGGYEQYF,TGTGCCTGGAGTCCGGGGGGCTACGAGCAGTACTTC
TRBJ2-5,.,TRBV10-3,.,CASSNYQETQYF,TGTGCCAGCTCCAACTACCAAGAGACCCAGTACTTC
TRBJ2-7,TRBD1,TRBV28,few,CASFASGTGVSYEQYF,TGTGCCAGCTTCGCCTCCGGGACAGGGGTCTCCTACGAGCAGTACTTC
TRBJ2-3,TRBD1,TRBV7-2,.,CASLQGITDTQYF,TGTGCCAGCTTACAGGGGATCACAGATACGCAGTATTTT
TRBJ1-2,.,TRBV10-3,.,CAIQLKAGGYGYIF,TGTGCCATCCAACTTAAAGCCGGAGGCTATGGCTACATCTTC
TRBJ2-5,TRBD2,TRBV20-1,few,CSAGASSGETQYF,TGCAGTGCTGGAGCGTCTAGCGGGGAGACCCAGTACTTC
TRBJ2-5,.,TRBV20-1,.,CSARRAQETQYF,TGCAGTGCTCGACGGGCCCAAGAGACCCAGTACTTC
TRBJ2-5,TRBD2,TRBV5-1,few,CASSLVVAGGSETQYF,TGCGCCAGCAGCTTGGTGGTAGCGGGAGGATCCGAGACCCAGTACTTC
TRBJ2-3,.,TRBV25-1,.,CASSRLEVDTQYF,TGTGCCAGCAGTCGACTAGAGGTAGATACGCAGTATTTT
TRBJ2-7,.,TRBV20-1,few,CSASQGSAAYEQYF,TGCAGTGCCAGCCAGGGGTCCGCTGCCTACGAGCAGTACTTC
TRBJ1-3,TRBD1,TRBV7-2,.,CASSLQTGYGNTIYF,TGTGCCAGCAGCTTACAGACAGGGTATGGAAACACCATATATTTT
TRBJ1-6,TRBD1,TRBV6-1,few,CASSETGSSYNSPLHF,TGTGCCAGCAGTGAGACAGGGAGCTCCTATAATTCACCCCTCCACTTT
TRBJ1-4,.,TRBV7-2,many,CASSLVSGEKLFF,TGTGCCAGCAGCTTAGTGAGTGGTGAAAAACTGTTTTTT
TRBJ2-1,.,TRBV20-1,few,CSATGTLTYNEQFF,TGCAGTGCCACCGGGACTCTCACCTACAATGAGCAGTTCTTC
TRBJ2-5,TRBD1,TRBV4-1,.,CASSQDWAGGWETQYF,TGCGCCAGCAGCCAAGATTGGGCAGGGGGTTGGGAGACCCAGTACTTC
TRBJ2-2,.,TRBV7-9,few,CASSAGTPNTGELFF,TGTGCCAGCAGCGCCGGGACACCGAACACCGGGGAGCTGTTTTTT
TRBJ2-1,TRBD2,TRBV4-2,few,CASSQEWIGGAFNEQFF,TGTGCCAGCAGCCAAGAGTGGATCGGGGGGGCCTTCAATGAGCAGTTCTTC
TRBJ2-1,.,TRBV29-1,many,CSVDAASSNEQFF,TGCAGCGTTGATGCGGCTAGCAGCAATGAGCAGTTCTTC
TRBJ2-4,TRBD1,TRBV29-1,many,CSVLGGRGKNIQYF,TGCAGCGTCCTAGGGGGCAGGGGCAAAAACATTCAGTACTTC
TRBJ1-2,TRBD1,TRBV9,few,CASSVDGTGVNYGYTF,TGTGCCAGCAGCGTAGACGGGACAGGGGTTAACTATGGCTACACCTTC
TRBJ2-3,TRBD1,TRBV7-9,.,CASSPRQGIRTDTQYF,TGTGCCAGCAGCCCCCGACAGGGGATTCGGACAGATACGCAGTATTTT
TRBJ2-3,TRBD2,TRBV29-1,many,CSVGVGLAGYTDTQYF,TGCAGCGTTGGGGTGGGACTAGCGGGATATACAGATACGCAGTATTTT
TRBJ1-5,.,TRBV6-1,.,CASVSPGFQPQHF,TGTGCCAGCGTCAGCCCAGGCTTCCAGCCCCAGCATTTT
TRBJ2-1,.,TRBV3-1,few,CASSQEGVNEQFF,TGTGCCAGCAGCCAAGAGGGAGTGAATGAGCAGTTCTTC
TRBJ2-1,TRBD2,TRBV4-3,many,CASSQEGLAGASSYNEQFF,TGCGCCAGCAGCCAAGAAGGACTAGCGGGGGCGAGCTCCTACAATGAGCAGTTCTTC
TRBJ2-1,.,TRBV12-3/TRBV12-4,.,CASWGDSPNEQFF,TGTGCCAGTTGGGGGGACTCTCCCAATGAGCAGTTCTTC
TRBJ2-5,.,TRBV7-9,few,CASSSAPVAGSQYF,TGTGCCAGCAGCTCGGCACCAGTTGCGGGGTCCCAGTACTTC
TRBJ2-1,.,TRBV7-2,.,CASSLASVNYNEQFF,TGTGCCAGCAGCTTAGCGTCGGTAAATTACAATGAGCAGTTCTTC
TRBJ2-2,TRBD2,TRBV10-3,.,CALRASGMGELFF,TGTGCCCTGCGGGCTAGCGGGATGGGGGAGCTGTTTTTT
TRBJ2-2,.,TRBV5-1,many,CASSLALIGGTNTGELFF,TGCGCCAGCAGCTTGGCACTCATAGGAGGCACGAACACCGGGGAGCTGTTTTTT
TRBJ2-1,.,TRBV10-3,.,CAIRDTGYNEQFF,TGTGCCATCAGGGATACAGGGTACAATGAGCAGTTCTTC
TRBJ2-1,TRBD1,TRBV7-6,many,CASSPTGNYNEQFF,TGTGCCAGCAGCCCGACAGGGAATTACAATGAGCAGTTCTTC
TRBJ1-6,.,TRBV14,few,CASSQGIGSYNSPLHF,TGTGCCAGCAGCCAGGGTATCGGCTCCTATAATTCACCCCTCCACTTT
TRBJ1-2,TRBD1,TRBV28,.,CASTPSPGTGFRYGYTF,TGTGCCAGCACCCCATCCCCGGGGACAGGGTTTCGCTATGGCTACACCTTC
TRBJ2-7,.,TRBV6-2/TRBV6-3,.,CASSYYGSGNEQYF,TGTGCCAGCAGTTACTACGGGAGTGGAAACGAGCAGTACTTC
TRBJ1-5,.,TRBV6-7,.,CASAITGFGNQPQHF,TGTGCCAGCGCTATCACAGGGTTTGGCAATCAGCCCCAGCATTTT
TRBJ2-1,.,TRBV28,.,CASSFTGLGYNEQFF,TGTGCCAGCAGTTTTACAGGGTTGGGTTACAATGAGCAGTTCTTC